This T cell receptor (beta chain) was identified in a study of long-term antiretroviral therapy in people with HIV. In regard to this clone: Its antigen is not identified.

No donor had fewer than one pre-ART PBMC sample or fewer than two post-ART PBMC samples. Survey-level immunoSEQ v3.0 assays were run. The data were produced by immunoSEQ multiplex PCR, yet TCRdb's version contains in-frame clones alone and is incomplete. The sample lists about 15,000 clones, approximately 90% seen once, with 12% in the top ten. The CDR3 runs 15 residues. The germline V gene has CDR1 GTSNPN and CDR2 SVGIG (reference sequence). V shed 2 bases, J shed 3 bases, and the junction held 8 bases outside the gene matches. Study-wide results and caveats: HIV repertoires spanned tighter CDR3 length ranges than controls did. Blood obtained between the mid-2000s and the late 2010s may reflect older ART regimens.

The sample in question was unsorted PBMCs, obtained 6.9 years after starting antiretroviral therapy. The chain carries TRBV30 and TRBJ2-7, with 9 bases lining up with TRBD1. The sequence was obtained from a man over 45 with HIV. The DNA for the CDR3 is TGTGCCTGGAGTCATCCCGGGACAGGGTTCTACGAGCAGTACTTC. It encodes CAWSHPGTGFYEQYF. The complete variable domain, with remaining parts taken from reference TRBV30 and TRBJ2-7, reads SQTIHQWPATLVQPVGSPLSLECTVEGTSNPNLYWYRQAAGRGLQLLFYSVGIGQISSEVPQNLSASRPQDRQFILSSKKLLLSDSGFYLCAWSHPGTGFYEQYFGPGTRLTVT.